The present T cell receptor beta chain was sequenced within a study of somatic mutations in cytotoxic T cells in rheumatoid arthritis. In the original workflow: Matches to published virus-specific TCRB sequences were rare among patient CD8+ clones larger than 1%. Profiled with immunoSEQ multiplex PCR; TCRdb holds only in-frame clones, not every one. V and J calls and clone size come straight from that table; D and trimming were deduced from the DNA. The sample contains 17,000 or so clones, 85% of which appear only once. This clone has only a few counts. The trim removed 1 base at V and 6 bases at J, leaving 6 bases unmatched. The CDR3 has 15 residues. CDR1 SGHRS and CDR2 YFSETQ come from the germline V gene.

This TCR came from a woman in her forties with rheumatoid arthritis. The chain links TRBV5-1 to TRBJ2-1; 8 bases agree with TRBD2. The sequenced sample was CD8+ T cells sorted from blood. CDR3 amino acids: CASSLWAGGTNEQFF. The CDR3 DNA follows: TGCGCCAGCAGCTTGTGGGCGGGAGGAACCAATGAGCAGTTCTTC.